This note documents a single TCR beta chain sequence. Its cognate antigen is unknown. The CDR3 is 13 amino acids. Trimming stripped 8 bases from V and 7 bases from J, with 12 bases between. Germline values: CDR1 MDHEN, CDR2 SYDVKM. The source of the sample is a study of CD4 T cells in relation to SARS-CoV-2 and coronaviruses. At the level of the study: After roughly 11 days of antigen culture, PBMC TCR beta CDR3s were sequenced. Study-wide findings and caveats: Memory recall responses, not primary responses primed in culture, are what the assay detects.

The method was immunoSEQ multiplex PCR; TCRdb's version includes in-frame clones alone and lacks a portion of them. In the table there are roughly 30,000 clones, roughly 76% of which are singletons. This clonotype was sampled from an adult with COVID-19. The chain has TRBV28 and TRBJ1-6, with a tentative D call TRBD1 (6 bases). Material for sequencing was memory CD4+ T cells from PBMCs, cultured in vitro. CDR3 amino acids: CASLDRWNSPLHF. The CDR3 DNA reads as TGTGCCAGCCTAGACAGGTGGAATTCACCCCTCCACTTT. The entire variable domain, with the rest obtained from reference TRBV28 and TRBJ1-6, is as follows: DVKVTQSSRYLVKRTGEKVFLECVQDMDHENMFWYRQDPGLGLRLIYFSYDVKMKEKGDIPEGYSVSREKKERFSLILESASTNQTSMYLCASLDRWNSPLHFGNGTRLTVT.